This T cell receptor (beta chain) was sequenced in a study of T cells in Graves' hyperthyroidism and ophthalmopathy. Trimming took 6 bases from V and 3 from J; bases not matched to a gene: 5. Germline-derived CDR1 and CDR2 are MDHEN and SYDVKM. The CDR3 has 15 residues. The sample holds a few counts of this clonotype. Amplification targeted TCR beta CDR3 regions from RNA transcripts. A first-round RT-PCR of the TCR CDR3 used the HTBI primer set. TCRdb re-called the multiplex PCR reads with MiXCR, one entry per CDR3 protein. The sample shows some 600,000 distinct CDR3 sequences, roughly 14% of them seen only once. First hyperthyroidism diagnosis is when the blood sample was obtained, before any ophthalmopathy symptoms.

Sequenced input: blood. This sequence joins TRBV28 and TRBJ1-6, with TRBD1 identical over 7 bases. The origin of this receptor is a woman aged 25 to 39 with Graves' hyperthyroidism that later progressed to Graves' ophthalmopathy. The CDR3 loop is CASRPRDSYNSPLHF. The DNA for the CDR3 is TGTGCCAGCAGACCGCGGGACAGCTATAATTCACCCCTCCACTTT.